These 18 T cell receptor beta chains originate from one sample sequenced in a study of blood T cell repertoires in COVID-19. The repertoire was sequenced with immunoSEQ multiplex PCR; TCRdb's copy has only in-frame clones and lacks some. The sample lists about 330,000 clones; 80% to 90% were seen once. The sequenced sample consisted of PBMCs or T cells enriched from blood (not recorded which). The receptors here all came from a woman younger than 45 who had recovered from COVID-19.

This chain joins TRBV5-1 and TRBJ2-1; 9 nucleotides align to TRBD2. This CDR3 region has 16 residues. The germline V gene has CDR1 SGHRS and CDR2 YFSETQ. V lost 2 bases to trimming and J lost 7 bases; unmatched junction nucleotides: 10. In DNA form, the CDR3 reads TGCGCCAGCAGCTTCGGTGGCGGGGGGGCGCGGAATGAGCAGTTCTTC. Encoded protein: CASSFGGGGARNEQFF.

The rearrangement joins TRBV27 to TRBJ2-5, with 9 bases aligning to TRBD2. The CDR3 is 16 residues long. Germline V CDR1 and CDR2: MNHEY, SMNVEV (reference sequence). With 2 bases clipped from V and 3 bases from J, the junction kept 7 bases outside the gene matches. The CDR3 region is CASSLISGGLKETQYF. The CDR3 DNA sequence: TGTGCCAGCAGTTTAATTAGCGGGGGCCTAAAAGAGACCCAGTACTTC.

The gene calls are TRBV19 and TRBJ2-6; the match to TRBD2 covers 7 bases. Trimming cost V 3 bases and J 0 bases; bases outside gene matches: 2. The CDR3 has 16 amino acids. Looked up from germline, CDR1 is LNHDA and CDR2 is SQIVND (reference sequence). The chain's CDR3 is CASSMGGSSGANVLTF. As DNA, the CDR3 is TGTGCCAGTAGTATGGGAGGGAGCTCTGGGGCCAACGTCCTGACTTTC.

Note on this clone: No DNA is shown, since the ends of the CDR3 on it are uncertain; the CDR3 is the one TCRdb lists. The rearrangement joins TRBV2 to TRBJ1-5; the table's D call of TRBD1 was not tested on the DNA. Germline lookup yields CDR1 SNHLY and CDR2 FYNNEI. The CDR3 comprises 16 residues, both ends counted. CDR3 in amino acids: CASSEPEFGTGALRHF.

V usage is TRBV6-1 and J usage is TRBJ1-6; 11 bases match TRBD1. The length of the CDR3 is 17 residues. Germline loops: CDR1 MNHNS, CDR2 SASEGT. The trim removed 2 bases at V and 10 bases at J, leaving 10 bases unmatched. The CDR3 DNA is TGTGCCAGCAGTGAACGGGTATGGGACAGGGGGAGCTCACCCCTCCACTTT. This translates into CASSERVWDRGSSPLHF.

This chain joins TRBV9 and TRBJ1-1; a weak D match, TRBD1 (6 bases). Germline CDR1 is SGDLS and CDR2 is YYNGEE. V lost 4 bases to trimming and J lost 4 bases, with 11 bases between them. The CDR3 runs to 13 residues. The CDR3 loop is CASSSQGSTEAFF. CDR3 bases: TGTGCCAGCAGCTCTCAGGGGAGCACTGAAGCTTTCTTT. Complete variable domain (other parts from reference TRBV9 and TRBJ1-1): DSGVTQTPKHLITATGQRVTLRCSPRSGDLSVYWYQQSLDQGLQFLIQYYNGEERAKGNILERFSAQQFPDLHSELNLSSLELGDSALYFCASSSQGSTEAFFGQGTRLTVV.

This clone was seen a few times. V is TRBV3-1 (or the pseudogene TRBV3-2) and J is TRBJ2-7; tentative D call: TRBD1 (6 bases). Trimming removed 5 bases at V and 9 bases at J, with 17 bases between. This CDR3 is built from 13 residues. CDR1 and CDR2 from the germline V gene are LGHDT and YNNKEL (reference sequence). The DNA of the CDR3 is TGTGCCAGCAGCACACAGGGACCTACGGGGCAGTACTTC. Amino acid sequence: CASSTQGPTGQYF.

The chain recombines TRBV5-4 with TRBJ1-2; perhaps TRBD1 as D (6 bases). Looked up from germline, CDR1 is SGHNT and CDR2 is YYREEE (reference sequence). The CDR3 length is 11 residues. V lost 7 bases, J lost 4 bases, and 8 bases lay in between. CDR3 sequence (DNA): TGTGCCAGCTGGACAGCCTATGGCTACACCTTC. Translating gives CASWTAYGYTF.

This clone was counted once. The genes are TRBV4-2 and TRBJ1-1, with D possibly matching TRBD1 (6 bases). Germline assignment: CDR1 LGHNA and CDR2 YNFKEQ. Trimming removed 3 bases at V and 7 bases at J, with 9 bases between. This CDR3 comprises 12 residues. In DNA, the CDR3 is TGTGCCAGCAGCCAGGAACAGGGTGAAGCTTTCTTT. Residues: CASSQEQGEAFF.

This clone showed up just once. The chain joins TRBV7-6 to TRBJ2-3; 12 positions agree with TRBD2. V dropped 5 bases and J dropped 5; count of bases not matched to a gene: 11. Germline V gene data show CDR1 as SGHVS and CDR2 as FNYEAQ. There are 17 residues in the CDR3. In DNA, the CDR3 is TGTGCCAGCAGCCGACCCCTAGCGGGGGGGTTAAGAGATACGCAGTATTTT. Translated, it gives CASSRPLAGGLRDTQYF. The full variable domain, rest sourced from reference TRBV7-6 and TRBJ2-3, is GAGVSQSPRYKVTKRGQDVALRCDPISGHVSLYWYRQALGQGPEFLTYFNYEAQQDKSGLPNDRFSAERPEGSISTLTIQRTEQRDSAMYRCASSRPLAGGLRDTQYFGPGTRLTVL.

V and J are TRBV29-1 and TRBJ2-5, with 11 bases identical to TRBD1. Per germline, CDR1 SQVTM and CDR2 ANQGSEA. J lost 5 bases, V lost 3 bases, and 8 bases had no gene match. This CDR3 region has 15 residues. The CDR3 spells CSVERGQGGFETQYF. The DNA for the CDR3 is TGCAGCGTTGAGAGGGGACAGGGGGGTTTTGAGACCCAGTACTTC.

The chain has TRBV2 and TRBJ2-7; TRBD2 matches at 10 bases. There are 17 residues in the CDR3. Losses at the gene ends were 2 bases for V and 0 bases for J; bases not matched to a gene: 7. Per germline, CDR1 SNHLY and CDR2 FYNNEI. The chain's CDR3 is CASSERLAGDYSYEQYF. In nucleotides, the CDR3 is TGTGCCAGCAGTGAAAGGCTAGCGGGGGATTACTCCTACGAGCAGTACTTC.

The chain joins TRBV12-3 or TRBV12-4 to TRBJ1-2, with a possible D match to TRBD1 (6 bases). Trimming left V 6 bases short and J 6 bases short, with 14 bases between. This CDR3 contains 13 residues. The CDR3 sequence: CASRAQNRDGYTF. The CDR3 DNA follows: TGTGCCAGCAGAGCCCAGAACAGGGATGGCTACACCTTC.

The rearrangement joins TRBV5-1 to TRBJ1-1; D not resolved. Trimming pared 5 bases from V and 5 bases from J, leaving 25 bases between. The CDR3 sequence is 17 residues long. CDR1 and CDR2 (germline): SGHRS, YFSETQ. CDR3 residues: CASSESALAWVRTEAFF. Written as DNA, the CDR3 is TGCGCCAGCAGTGAGTCAGCGCTAGCATGGGTGAGGACTGAAGCTTTCTTT.

This sequence joins TRBV5-1 and TRBJ1-5; tentatively, D is TRBD1 (5 bases). V lost 7 bases to trimming and J lost 4 bases, with 9 bases between them. The CDR3 totals 12 residues. CDR1 SGHRS and CDR2 YFSETQ come from the germline V gene. The CDR3 nucleotides read TGCGCCAGCGGGGGGGGAAATCAGCCCCAGCATTTT. It encodes CASGGGNQPQHF.

This clone came up a few times. The gene calls are TRBV7-2 and TRBJ2-5, with 10 bases aligning to TRBD2. CDR3 length: 15 amino acids. The germline gives CDR1 SGHTA, CDR2 FQGNSA. With 1 base clipped from V and 5 bases from J, the junction kept 4 bases outside the gene matches. The CDR3 nucleotides are TGTGCCAGCAGCTTAGGAACTAGCGGGACGGAGACCCAGTACTTC. Its translation: CASSLGTSGTETQYF. The variable domain in full, with the rest retrieved from reference TRBV7-2 and TRBJ2-5, is GAGVSQSPSNKVTEKGKDVELRCDPISGHTALYWYRQSLGQGLEFLIYFQGNSAPDKSGLPSDRFSAERTGGSVSTLTIQRTQQEDSAVYLCASSLGTSGTETQYFGPGTRLLVL.

This clone was counted a single time. The chain links TRBV9 to TRBJ2-7; no reliable D call. V shed 0 bases and J shed 2 bases, with 12 bases lying between them. The germline V gene encodes CDR1 SGDLS and CDR2 YYNGEE. The CDR3 length is 15 residues. The DNA of the CDR3 is TGTGCCAGCAGCGTAGATGGTAGTACCGCCTACGAGCAGTACTTC. This gives the protein CASSVDGSTAYEQYF.

This clone occurred once. The J gene is TRBJ1-3, the V gene TRBV2; maybe TRBD1 (6 bases). The CDR3 consists of 16 residues. V lost 4 bases, J lost 0 bases, and 13 bases lay in between. Germline CDR1 is SNHLY and CDR2 is FYNNEI. The CDR3 protein is CASSALQGVSGNTIYF. The CDR3 DNA follows: TGTGCCAGCAGTGCCCTACAGGGAGTCTCTGGAAACACCATATATTTT. The full variable domain, completed using reference TRBV2 and TRBJ1-3, is EPEVTQTPSHQVTQMGQEVILRCVPISNHLYFYWYRQILGQKVEFLVSFYNNEISEKSEIFDDQFSVERPDGSNFTLKIRSTKLEDSAMYFCASSALQGVSGNTIYFGEGSWLTVV.